A single sample gave rise to the 32 T cell receptor beta chains below, sequenced in a study of CD8+CD57+ T cells in acquired aplastic anemia. It was patients with CD8+CD57+ cell expansion by flow cytometry who were chosen for sequencing. The use of genomic DNA as template underpinned the TCR beta VDJ and CDR3 profiling. TCRdb itself ran the reads through MiXCR, one entry per CDR3 protein. The sample lists about half a million distinct CDR3 sequences, 25% to 40% seen once, with roughly 0.89% in the top ten. Sequencing used sorted CD4+, CD8+, or CD8+CD57+ T cells (not recorded which) from PBMCs. The receptors derive from a human donor with aplastic anemia.

The CDR3 loop reads CATSRPGQSKETQYF. The CDR3 nucleotides are TGTGCCACCAGCAGACCTGGACAGTCGAAAGAGACCCAGTACTTC. The V gene is TRBV15, the J gene TRBJ2-5; possibly TRBD1 for D (6 bases). V was cut by 2 bases and J by 3 bases, with 13 bases left in between. From germline, CDR1 is LNHNV and CDR2 YYDKDF (reference sequence). CDR3 length equals 15 residues.

This clonotype was recorded many times. This chain joins TRBV2 and TRBJ2-1; TRBD1 aligns across 10 bases. With 8 bases clipped from V and 8 bases from J, the junction kept 9 bases outside the gene matches. The germline V gene has CDR1 SNHLY and CDR2 FYNNEI. This CDR3 spans 14 amino acids. As DNA, the CDR3 is TGTGCCAGCCGACGGGGACAGGGGAGTTATGAGCAGTTCTTC. Protein product: CASRRGQGSYEQFF.

This clonotype has more than one count but fewer than ten. The chain carries TRBV10-3 and TRBJ1-2; possibly TRBD1 for D (5 bases). This CDR3 contains 12 residues. Trimming left V 10 bases short and J 4 bases short, with 13 bases between. CDR1 is ENHRY and CDR2 is SYGVKD in the germline V gene. As DNA, the CDR3 is TGTGCCAGCACCAGGGAGCCCTATGGCTACACCTTC. This translates into CASTREPYGYTF.

This clonotype was detected only a few times. This chain joins TRBV6-1 and TRBJ2-4, with 9 bases that match TRBD1. Trimming removed 5 bases from V and 0 bases from J; junction bases left unmatched: 5. Germline lookup yields CDR1 MNHNS and CDR2 SASEGT. The CDR3 has 16 amino acids. CDR3 sequence: CASSPGTGRAKNIQYF. CDR3 coding DNA: TGTGCCAGCAGTCCCGGGACAGGGAGAGCCAAAAACATTCAGTACTTC.

This chain joins TRBV2 and TRBJ2-5; D perhaps matches TRBD2 (5 bases). The CDR3 is 11 amino acids. Germline assignment: CDR1 SNHLY and CDR2 FYNNEI. Trimming shortened V by 7 bases and J by 5 bases, and 8 bases separated the two germline ends. CDR3 loop: CASTTSETQYF. For the CDR3, the DNA is TGTGCCAGCACCACTAGTGAGACCCAGTACTTC.

This sequence joins TRBV9 and TRBJ2-1; 9 bases match TRBD2. This CDR3 region has 16 residues. The V gene end was trimmed by 2 bases and the J gene end by 7 bases; junction bases not matched to a gene: 10. In germline, CDR1 is SGDLS, CDR2 YYNGEE. In DNA form, the CDR3 reads TGTGCCAGCAGCGTTTTCCTACGCAGCGGGAGGAATGAGCAGTTCTTC. It encodes CASSVFLRSGRNEQFF. The full variable domain, completed using reference TRBV9 and TRBJ2-1, is DSGVTQTPKHLITATGQRVTLRCSPRSGDLSVYWYQQSLDQGLQFLIQYYNGEERAKGNILERFSAQQFPDLHSELNLSSLELGDSALYFCASSVFLRSGRNEQFFGPGTRLTVL.

This clonotype came up a few times. The chain couples TRBV7-2 to TRBJ2-5, with 8 positions matching TRBD2. J lost 2 bases, V lost 0 bases, and 11 bases had no gene match. The CDR3 spans 18 residues. Germline CDR1 reads SGHTA; CDR2 reads FQGNSA. Here the CDR3 reads CASSLAFGLAGIQETQYF. The CDR3 coding sequence is TGTGCCAGCAGCTTAGCGTTCGGGCTAGCGGGCATACAAGAGACCCAGTACTTC.

The chain links TRBV4-2 to TRBJ1-5, with D possibly matching TRBD1 (6 bases). Germline lookup yields CDR1 LGHNA and CDR2 YNFKEQ. V was cut by 5 bases and J by 1 base, with 12 bases left in between. There are 15 residues in the CDR3. CDR3 DNA: TGTGCCAGCAGCTCCATCAGGGGAAGCAATCAGCCCCAGCATTTT. Its translation: CASSSIRGSNQPQHF.

The genes are TRBV20-1 and TRBJ1-6, with 9 bases fitting TRBD1. The CDR3 runs 16 residues. CDR1 is DFQATT and CDR2 is SNEGSKA in the germline V gene (reference sequence). J gave up 13 bases and V 6 bases, and 19 bases lay outside the gene matches. CDR3: CSASSLTTDRGVPLHF. Here the CDR3 DNA reads TGCAGTGCCAGCAGCCTGACTACGGACAGGGGAGTCCCCCTCCACTTT.

This clonotype appeared many times. This chain joins TRBV25-1 and TRBJ2-7, with a tentative D call TRBD2 (6 bases). The CDR3 is 15 residues long. V was trimmed by 2 bases and J by 2 bases, leaving 13 bases between them. Germline V gene data show CDR1 as MGHDK and CDR2 as SYGVNS. CDR3 residues: CASSELGGTTYEQYF. CDR3 coding DNA: TGTGCCAGCAGTGAACTCGGGGGAACCACCTACGAGCAGTACTTC.

Many counts were recorded for this clonotype. CDR3 bases: TGTGCCAGTCGCGGACAGAATTATAATTCACCCCTCCACTTT. Its protein is CASRGQNYNSPLHF. The rearrangement joins TRBV19 to TRBJ1-6; perhaps TRBD1 as D (6 bases). Looked up from germline, CDR1 is LNHDA and CDR2 is SQIVND (reference sequence). Deletions cut 8 bases from V and 4 bases from J, with 12 bases between. This CDR3 has 14 residues.

With respect to this clonotype: A single base separates this from a much larger clone, so it may be a read error. The rearrangement joins TRBV25-1 to TRBJ1-2; D might be TRBD1 (5 bases). CDR1 is MGHDK, CDR2 SYGVNS, per germline. Deletions cut 6 bases from V and 6 bases from J, with 17 bases between. CDR3 length equals 14 residues. CDR3 residues: CASSLRDAENGYTF. CDR3 in DNA: TGTGCCAGCAGCCTCCGGGACGCCGAGAATGGCTACACCTTC.

This clonotype was seen more than once but under ten times. The J gene is TRBJ1-5, the V gene TRBV6-2 or TRBV6-3, with D tentatively TRBD1 (6 bases). Germline assignment: CDR1 MNHEY and CDR2 SVGEGT. CDR3 length equals 15 residues. V gave up 2 bases and J gave up 7 bases, with 15 bases separating them. This CDR3 is CASSYRGRGEQPQHF. Written as DNA, the CDR3 is TGTGCCAGCAGTTACCGGGGCAGGGGAGAGCAGCCCCAGCATTTT.

The DNA for the CDR3 is TGCGCCAGCAGCCCCGGACAGGTGCCGCGCACCGGGGAGCTGTTTTTT. This codes for CASSPGQVPRTGELFF. J is TRBJ2-2 and V is TRBV5-1; 7 bases line up with TRBD1. Germline V gene sequence: CDR1 SGHRS, CDR2 YFSETQ. V dropped 4 bases and J dropped 4; count of bases not matched to a gene: 10. The CDR3 length is 16 residues.

V usage is TRBV19 and J usage is TRBJ1-3; D call uncertain. This CDR3 comprises 15 residues. The ends were cut back, 11 bases at V and 0 bases at J, with 17 bases in the middle. CDR1 LNHDA and CDR2 SQIVND come from the germline V gene (reference sequence). The CDR3, as DNA: TGTGCCTGGAGTTCGAGAGGACGCTCTGGAAACACCATATATTTT. This gives the protein CAWSSRGRSGNTIYF.

Ten or more counts support this clonotype. The V call is TRBV7-9, the J call TRBJ2-7, with a tentative D call TRBD2 (6 bases). The V gene lost 5 bases and the J gene lost 7 bases, with 15 bases spanning the gap. The CDR3 sequence is 13 residues long. CDR1 is SEHNR and CDR2 is FQNEAQ in the germline V gene (reference sequence). The CDR3 region is CASSPGVSEEQYF. Here the CDR3 DNA reads TGTGCCAGCAGCCCGGGGGTGAGTGAAGAGCAGTACTTC.

Notes on this clonotype: As the CDR3 is not closed by the conserved phenylalanine or tryptophan, this likely results from a read error. No DNA is shown, since the ends of the CDR3 on it are uncertain; the CDR3 is the one TCRdb lists. CDR3 protein: CASSRWTSGI. This sequence joins TRBV2 and TRBJ1-6. The CDR3 region is 10 residues in length, termini included. Germline V gene sequence: CDR1 SNHLY, CDR2 FYNNEI.

This clonotype occurred many times. V gene TRBV29-1 combines with J gene TRBJ2-7; D uncertain. Trimming pared 6 bases from V and 6 bases from J, leaving 12 bases between. CDR1 SQVTM and CDR2 ANQGSEA come from the germline V gene. CDR3 size: 11 residues. In DNA, the CDR3 is TGCAGCGTCAACTCTGGGTCCGAGCAGTACTTC. Translating gives CSVNSGSEQYF.

The sample holds many counts of this clonotype. This chain links TRBV19 with TRBJ1-1; weak D call: TRBD1 (5 bases). V lost 3 bases and J 1 base, leaving 9 bases between the germline ends. In germline, CDR1 is LNHDA, CDR2 SQIVND (reference sequence). The CDR3 length is 14 residues. CDR3 DNA sequence: TGTGCCAGTAGTATGGGGCTGGGGAACACTGAAGCTTTCTTT. Its translation is CASSMGLGNTEAFF.

The rearrangement uses TRBV2 and TRBJ2-3; TRBD1 might be the D (5 bases). V lost 6 bases and J 6 bases, leaving 16 bases between the germline ends. The CDR3 totals 14 residues. Germline V CDR1 and CDR2: SNHLY, FYNNEI. CDR3 loop: CASRKVARQDTQYF. The CDR3 DNA reads TGTGCCAGCAGAAAGGTCGCTAGACAGGATACGCAGTATTTT.

V gene TRBV20-1 combines with J gene TRBJ2-1, with 10 bases matching TRBD2. With V trimmed by 2 bases and J by 5 bases, 9 bases remained unmatched. Germline-derived CDR1 and CDR2 are DFQATT and SNEGSKA (reference sequence). This CDR3 is 16 amino acids long. CDR3 region: CSARPSSGRGDNEQFF. CDR3 DNA sequence: TGCAGTGCTAGACCCTCAAGCGGGAGGGGTGACAATGAGCAGTTCTTC.

This sequence joins TRBV2 and TRBJ2-2, with D hard to call. Germline V gene data show CDR1 as SNHLY and CDR2 as FYNNEI. V was clipped by 1 base and J by 5 bases, with 8 bases between them. The CDR3 is 14 amino acids. The CDR3 here is CASSEELRTGELFF. CDR3 DNA sequence: TGTGCCAGCAGTGAAGAGTTGAGAACCGGGGAGCTGTTTTTT.

This clonotype came up a few times. This chain connects TRBV20-1 to TRBJ1-4; a possible D gene is TRBD1 (6 bases). V was pared by 2 bases and J by 4 bases, with 11 bases between. CDR3 length: 14 amino acids. Germline V CDR1 and CDR2: DFQATT, SNEGSKA (reference sequence). CDR3 coding DNA: TGCAGTGCTAGATACGGACAGAGTAATGAAAAACTGTTTTTT. Amino acid sequence: CSARYGQSNEKLFF.

The chain recombines TRBV2 with TRBJ1-2; TRBD1 might be the D (5 bases). Germline assignment: CDR1 SNHLY and CDR2 FYNNEI. Trimming took off 7 bases at V and 8 bases at J, with 14 bases between the two ends. The CDR3 consists of 12 residues. This chain's CDR3 is CASIRFGAGYTF. The CDR3 DNA reads as TGTGCCAGCATACGGTTCGGGGCGGGCTACACCTTC. The variable domain in full, completed from reference TRBV2 and TRBJ1-2, reads EPEVTQTPSHQVTQMGQEVILRCVPISNHLYFYWYRQILGQKVEFLVSFYNNEISEKSEIFDDQFSVERPDGSNFTLKIRSTKLEDSAMYFCASIRFGAGYTFGSGTRLTVV.

The J gene is TRBJ1-3, the V gene TRBV7-8, with a weak D call TRBD1 (6 bases). V lost 3 bases and J 0 bases, leaving 12 bases between the germline ends. Germline loops: CDR1 SGHVS, CDR2 FQNEAQ. The CDR3 length is 16 residues. The CDR3 reads CASSLGGLTSGNTIYF. Here the CDR3 DNA reads TGTGCCAGCAGCTTGGGGGGGCTAACCTCTGGAAACACCATATATTTT.

Details on this clonotype: This may stem from a read error, because a much larger clone lies one nucleotide away. No conserved phenylalanine or tryptophan ends this CDR3, so it is likely a read error. The chain links TRBV7-9 to TRBJ1-5, with D maybe TRBD1 (5 bases). The length of the CDR3 is 14 residues. CDR1 and CDR2 (germline): SEHNR, FQNEAQ (reference sequence). Deletions cut 3 bases from V and 4 bases from J, with 10 bases between. The DNA for the CDR3 is TGTGCCAGCAGCTTCCAGGGTTCTAATCAGCCCCAGCATCTT. Amino acids: CASSFQGSNQPQHL.

A few counts support this clonotype. The chain is built from TRBV19 and TRBJ2-4; D is uncertain. The V gene's germline CDR1 is LNHDA and CDR2 SQIVND (reference sequence). Trimming took 5 bases from V and 0 from J, leaving 14 bases between them. This CDR3 is built from 16 residues. CDR3 protein: CASSGVMVGAKNIQYF. CDR3 nucleotide sequence: TGTGCCAGTAGTGGCGTGATGGTGGGAGCCAAAAACATTCAGTACTTC.

This clonotype occurred a few times. Compared with germline, one end of the junction differs, possibly owing to a read error. V usage is TRBV30 and J usage is TRBJ1-3; D is undetermined. The V gene's germline CDR1 is GTSNPN and CDR2 SVGIG (reference sequence). The CDR3 loop spans 15 amino acids. The CDR3 region has the DNA TGTGCCTGGAGTGTACGCGGGCCTGCTGGGAACACCATATATTTT. This translates into CAWSVRGPAGNTIYF.

This clonotype was observed many times. The rearrangement links TRBV2 to TRBJ2-5, with D possibly TRBD2 on 6 matching bases. This CDR3 comprises 13 residues. CDR1 is SNHLY and CDR2 is FYNNEI in the germline V gene. With 5 bases removed from V and 1 base from J, the gap between germline ends came to 8 bases. DNA for the CDR3: TGTGCCAGCAGTCTTAGCGGCCAAGAGACCCAGTACTTC. This translates into CASSLSGQETQYF.

This CDR3 is CAWTQGAGEQYF. CDR3 in DNA: TGTGCCTGGACACAGGGGGCTGGCGAGCAGTACTTC. V is TRBV7-2 and J is TRBJ2-7; 9 bases are a match to TRBD1. The CDR3 is 12 amino acids. V shed 11 bases, J shed 6 bases, and the junction held 8 bases outside the gene matches. CDR1 and CDR2 (germline): SGHTA, FQGNSA.

This clonotype was seen repeatedly, ten times or more. The chain is built from TRBV20-1 and TRBJ2-5, with D tentatively TRBD1 or TRBD2 (5 bases each). The V gene's germline CDR1 is DFQATT and CDR2 SNEGSKA (reference sequence). This CDR3 region has 12 residues. Trimming removed 7 bases from V and 5 bases from J, with 14 bases in between. CDR3 loop: CSVRGQRETQYF. The CDR3 bases are TGCAGTGTCCGGGGCCAACGGGAGACCCAGTACTTC.

On this clonotype: This clone may be a read error of a much larger clone one base away. V is TRBV19 and J is TRBJ1-3; possibly TRBD1 for D (6 bases). The CDR3 is 14 amino acids. Germline lookup yields CDR1 LNHDA and CDR2 SQIVND (reference sequence). CDR3 nucleotides: TGTGTCAGTGCCCAACAGGGCTCTGGAAACACCATATATTTT. It codes for CVSAQQGSGNTIYF.